These 26 T cell receptor beta chains originate from one sample sequenced in a study of T cell repertoires in cytomegalovirus infection. These receptors' antigens are unknown. TCRdb independently ran MiXCR on the reads; one entry per CDR3 protein. The data hold some 800,000 distinct CDR3 sequences, with approximately 32% observed a single time. This specimen was cultured CD8+ T cells from PBMCs, taken from culture after CMV antigen stimulation. The receptor set was obtained from a human donor in good health (CMV status not recorded). Some clones in this sample may be carry-over from other donors' samples.

This clonotype occurred a few times. The chain links TRBV20-1 to TRBJ2-5; TRBD2 agrees at 13 bases. Germline V lookup: CDR1 DFQATT, CDR2 SNEGSKA (reference sequence). This CDR3 is built from 17 residues. The junction had 4 bases not matched to a gene; V was cut back by 0 bases and J by 0 bases. This CDR3 reads CSARDRLAGGYQETQYF. The CDR3 nucleotides read TGCAGTGCTAGAGATCGACTAGCGGGGGGCTACCAAGAGACCCAGTACTTC.

The rearrangement uses TRBV5-5 and TRBJ2-2; 12 bases are shared with TRBD2. V shed 2 bases and J 7 bases; nucleotides not matched to a gene: 9. Germline CDR1 and CDR2: SGHKS and YYEKEE (reference sequence). CDR3 length equals 17 residues. DNA of the CDR3: TGTGCCAGCAGCTTAGGACTAGCGGGGCCGGTTAGCGGGGAGCTGTTTTTT. Translating gives CASSLGLAGPVSGELFF.

This clonotype was observed a handful of times. The chain carries TRBV4-1 and TRBJ2-1; D possibly corresponds to TRBD1 (6 bases). Germline loops: CDR1 MGHRA, CDR2 YSYEKL. This CDR3 has 15 residues. V lost 0 bases and J lost 6, with 12 bases in between. The CDR3 here is CASSQEWGPGNEQFF. CDR3 DNA sequence: TGCGCCAGCAGCCAAGAGTGGGGGCCGGGCAATGAGCAGTTCTTC.

This clonotype was counted at least ten times. The CDR3 region is CASSPPGYSEAFF. CDR3 DNA: TGTGCCAGCAGTCCTCCAGGGTACTCTGAAGCTTTCTTT. This chain uses TRBV12-3 or TRBV12-4 with TRBJ1-1; D may be TRBD1 (5 bases). Trimming removed 5 bases at V and 6 bases at J, with 13 bases between. The CDR3 totals 13 residues.

This clonotype was recorded at least ten times. V is TRBV12-3 or TRBV12-4 and J is TRBJ1-1; D remains unclear. V was cut by 6 bases and J by 5 bases, with 13 bases left in between. The length of the CDR3 is 13 residues. The CDR3 spells CASSFSTGTEAFF. Written as DNA, the CDR3 is TGTGCCAGCAGCTTCTCAACGGGGACTGAAGCTTTCTTT.

J is TRBJ1-2 and V is TRBV6-5; a possible D gene is TRBD1 (5 bases). Trimming removed 6 bases at V and 1 base at J, with 12 bases between. Per the germline V gene, CDR1 is MNHEY and CDR2 is SVGAGI. The CDR3 covers 14 residues. CDR3 region: CASSPRDFNYGYTF. The CDR3 DNA reads as TGTGCCAGCAGCCCCAGGGATTTTAACTATGGCTACACCTTC.

The V call is TRBV27, the J call TRBJ2-2, with 10 bases fitting TRBD2. This CDR3 comprises 15 residues. The trim removed 8 bases at V and 7 bases at J, leaving 10 bases unmatched. Looked up from germline, CDR1 is MNHEY and CDR2 is SMNVEV (reference sequence). CDR3 nucleotide sequence: TGTGCCAGCCTTGTCAGCGGGGGGGCGCACGGGGAGCTGTTTTTT. This sequence encodes CASLVSGGAHGELFF.

The chain is built from TRBV6-5 and TRBJ2-1; 11 nucleotides agree with TRBD2. CDR1 and CDR2 from the germline V gene are MNHEY and SVGAGI. This CDR3 is built from 16 residues. V lost 5 bases and J lost 2; bases outside the gene matches: 5. The CDR3 coding sequence is TGTGCCAGCAGTAATCTAGCGGGGGGCCCCTACAATGAGCAGTTCTTC. It encodes CASSNLAGGPYNEQFF.

This clonotype appeared a few times. The rearrangement uses TRBV10-2 and TRBJ2-7, with D tentatively TRBD1 (6 bases). The CDR3 is 15 amino acids. Trimming took 3 bases from V and 0 from J, leaving 12 bases between them. CDR1 and CDR2 from the germline V gene are WSHSY and SAAADI. CDR3 loop: CASSDPRDNSYEQYF. The CDR3 DNA is TGCGCCAGCAGTGACCCTCGGGACAACTCCTACGAGCAGTACTTC.

This clonotype was seen only a few times. The rearrangement links TRBV27 to TRBJ1-2; weak D call: TRBD1 (5 bases). Germline V gene sequence: CDR1 MNHEY, CDR2 SMNVEV (reference sequence). V lost 8 bases to trimming and J lost 4 bases, with 17 bases between them. The CDR3 covers 14 residues. CDR3 in DNA: TGTGCCAGCTCTGACACCGGGACTTTCTATGGCTACACCTTC. It translates to CASSDTGTFYGYTF.

This clonotype was recorded a few times. V usage is TRBV7-9 and J usage is TRBJ1-4; 9 bases are a match to TRBD1. Unmatched junction bases numbered 4, after V lost 6 bases and J lost 5 bases. The germline CDR1 and CDR2 sequences are SEHNR and FQNEAQ (reference sequence). CDR3 length: 14 residues. This CDR3 reads CASRPTGGNEKLFF. The CDR3 DNA follows: TGTGCCAGCAGACCGACAGGGGGAAATGAAAAACTGTTTTTT.

V and J are TRBV6-6 and TRBJ2-1; 13 positions match TRBD2. Germline V lookup: CDR1 MNHNY, CDR2 SVGAGI (reference sequence). The CDR3 sequence is 16 residues long. The V gene end was trimmed by 6 bases and the J gene end by 8 bases; junction bases not matched to a gene: 10. The CDR3 loop reads CASRPLAGGPQYEQFF. DNA of the CDR3: TGTGCCAGCAGACCACTAGCGGGGGGGCCTCAGTATGAGCAGTTCTTC.

This clonotype is a singleton in its sample. This CDR3 is CSARTGTVRSYEQYF. CDR3 coding DNA: TGCAGTGCTAGAACTGGGACAGTGAGGTCCTACGAGCAGTACTTC. This chain uses TRBV20-1 with TRBJ2-7; 7 nucleotides agree with TRBD1. Unmatched junction bases numbered 8, after V lost 2 bases and J lost 1 base. The CDR3 consists of 15 residues. Germline lookup yields CDR1 DFQATT and CDR2 SNEGSKA (reference sequence).

This clonotype was detected ten times or more. The rearrangement uses TRBV7-2 and TRBJ1-5; TRBD1 agrees at 8 bases. This CDR3 contains 15 residues. Germline V gives CDR1 SGHTA, CDR2 FQGNSA. The J segment lost 5 bases and the V segment lost 0 bases, leaving 3 bases of the junction unmatched. CDR3 DNA sequence: TGTGCCAGCAGCTTAGCCAGGGGGCGGTATCAGCCCCAGCATTTT. This encodes CASSLARGRYQPQHF.

The chain combines TRBV12-3 or TRBV12-4 with TRBJ1-2; 7 bases are a match to TRBD1. The CDR3 has 15 amino acids. The junction had 14 bases not matched to a gene; V was cut back by 5 bases and J by 8 bases. The CDR3 loop is CASSAKTGYFMGYTF. In DNA, the CDR3 is TGTGCCAGCAGTGCCAAGACAGGGTACTTTATGGGCTACACCTTC.

The rearrangement uses TRBV12-5 and TRBJ2-1, with 8 bases identical to TRBD1. Germline V gives CDR1 LGHNT, CDR2 FRNRAP. The CDR3 has 12 residues. Trimming at V came to 3 bases and at J to 10 bases, leaving 2 bases not matched to a gene. The CDR3, as DNA: TGTGCTAGTGGTTTCGGACAGGGAGAGCAGTTCTTC. Its translation is CASGFGQGEQFF. Complete variable domain (other parts from reference TRBV12-5 and TRBJ2-1): DARVTQTPRHKVTEMGQEVTMRCQPILGHNTVFWYRQTMMQGLELLAYFRNRAPLDDSGMPKDRFSAEMPDATLATLKIQPSEPRDSAVYFCASGFGQGEQFFGPGTRLTVL.

The chain combines TRBV5-6 with TRBJ2-7; D is unresolved. The V end was cut by 1 base, the J end by 6 bases, with 8 bases between. Germline-derived CDR1 and CDR2 are SGHDT and YYEEEE. This CDR3 has 12 amino acids. The CDR3 region is CASSLKGIEQYF. DNA of the CDR3: TGTGCCAGCAGCTTGAAAGGGATCGAGCAGTACTTC. The whole variable domain, remainder taken from reference TRBV5-6 and TRBJ2-7, is DAGVTQSPTHLIKTRGQQVTLRCSPKSGHDTVSWYQQALGQGPQFIFQYYEEEERQRGNFPDRFSGHQFPNYSSELNVNALLLGDSALYLCASSLKGIEQYFGPGTRLTVT.

This chain joins TRBV11-3 and TRBJ2-3; TRBD1 is a possible D gene (6 bases). CDR1 SGHNT and CDR2 YENEEA come from the germline V gene. V lost 6 bases and J lost 0, with 13 bases in between. The CDR3 runs to 15 residues. The CDR3 sequence: CASSSQGLSTDTQYF. CDR3 sequence (DNA): TGTGCCAGCAGTTCACAGGGTCTCAGCACAGATACGCAGTATTTT.

The chain joins TRBV6-5 to TRBJ1-5; unclear D gene. Germline assignment: CDR1 MNHEY and CDR2 SVGAGI. This CDR3 has 15 amino acids. V lost 6 bases, J lost 2 bases, and 14 bases lay in between. The CDR3 DNA reads as TGTGCCAGCAGCGCAGGACTGTTTGGCAATCAGCCCCAGCATTTT. It specifies CASSAGLFGNQPQHF.

This clonotype came up a few times. The chain couples TRBV19 to TRBJ1-1, with D unresolved. The CDR3 is made up of 12 amino acids. V dropped 6 bases and J dropped 3 bases, with 8 bases sitting between them. CDR1 and CDR2 (germline): LNHDA, SQIVND (reference sequence). CDR3 sequence (DNA): TGTGCCAGTAGACTCGGGTACACTGAAGCTTTCTTT. Translating gives CASRLGYTEAFF. The complete variable domain, with remaining parts taken from reference TRBV19 and TRBJ1-1, reads DGGITQSPKYLFRKEGQNVTLSCEQNLNHDAMYWYRQDPGQGLRLIYYSQIVNDFQKGDIAEGYSVSREKKESFPLTVTSAQKNPTAFYLCASRLGYTEAFFGQGTRLTVV.

CDR3 loop: CAISESESYYGYTF. The CDR3 DNA is TGTGCCATCAGTGAGTCGGAGAGTTACTATGGCTACACCTTC. This chain joins TRBV10-3 and TRBJ1-2; no definite D call. V lost 0 bases and J 3 bases, leaving 8 bases between the germline ends. CDR1 ENHRY and CDR2 SYGVKD come from the germline V gene. The CDR3 spans 14 residues.

The chain uses TRBV15 and TRBJ2-7, with D perhaps TRBD2 (5 bases). The germline V gene encodes CDR1 LNHNV and CDR2 YYDKDF (reference sequence). This CDR3 contains 17 residues. V was cut by 0 bases and J by 0 bases, with 15 bases left in between. CDR3 bases: TGTGCCACCAGCAGAGACCTAGGGAGACGCAGCTCCTACGAGCAGTACTTC. It codes for CATSRDLGRRSSYEQYF.

This clonotype came up a few times. The chain uses TRBV7-9 and TRBJ2-7; TRBD1 agrees at 8 bases. This CDR3 comprises 14 residues. Germline lookup yields CDR1 SEHNR and CDR2 FQNEAQ (reference sequence). Trimming took 5 bases from V and 3 from J; bases not matched to a gene: 6. Here the CDR3 reads CASSPRDRLYEQYF. CDR3 nucleotide sequence: TGTGCCAGCAGCCCCCGGGACAGGCTCTACGAGCAGTACTTC.

This clonotype appeared once. The chain is built from TRBV7-6 and TRBJ2-3, with 8 bases matching TRBD2. The CDR3 has 16 residues. Trimming removed 1 base from V and 5 bases from J; junction bases left unmatched: 8. Germline values: CDR1 SGHVS, CDR2 FNYEAQ. The CDR3 nucleotides read TGTGCCAGCAGCTTAGGAATAGCGGGGCGCATAGATACGCAGTATTTT. Amino acid sequence: CASSLGIAGRIDTQYF.

This clonotype was observed many times. An end of the junction does not agree with germline; a read error may underlie this. CDR3 sequence reads: CASSPATSTDTQYF. The CDR3 DNA sequence: TGTGCCAGCAGTCCAGCTACTAGCACAGATACGCAGTATTTT. The rearrangement joins TRBV5-1 to TRBJ2-3, with D hard to call. Germline V gene sequence: CDR1 SGHRS, CDR2 YFSETQ. The CDR3 extends over 14 amino acids.

The rearrangement joins TRBV27 to TRBJ2-3, with D tentatively TRBD2 (7 bases). V was clipped by 3 bases and J by 0 bases, with 22 bases between them. The CDR3 runs to 19 residues. Germline V lookup: CDR1 MNHEY, CDR2 SMNVEV (reference sequence). The CDR3 loop reads CASSFGGAKSVLSTDTQYF. The CDR3 coding sequence is TGTGCCAGCAGTTTTGGGGGGGCCAAATCGGTTTTGAGCACAGATACGCAGTATTTT.